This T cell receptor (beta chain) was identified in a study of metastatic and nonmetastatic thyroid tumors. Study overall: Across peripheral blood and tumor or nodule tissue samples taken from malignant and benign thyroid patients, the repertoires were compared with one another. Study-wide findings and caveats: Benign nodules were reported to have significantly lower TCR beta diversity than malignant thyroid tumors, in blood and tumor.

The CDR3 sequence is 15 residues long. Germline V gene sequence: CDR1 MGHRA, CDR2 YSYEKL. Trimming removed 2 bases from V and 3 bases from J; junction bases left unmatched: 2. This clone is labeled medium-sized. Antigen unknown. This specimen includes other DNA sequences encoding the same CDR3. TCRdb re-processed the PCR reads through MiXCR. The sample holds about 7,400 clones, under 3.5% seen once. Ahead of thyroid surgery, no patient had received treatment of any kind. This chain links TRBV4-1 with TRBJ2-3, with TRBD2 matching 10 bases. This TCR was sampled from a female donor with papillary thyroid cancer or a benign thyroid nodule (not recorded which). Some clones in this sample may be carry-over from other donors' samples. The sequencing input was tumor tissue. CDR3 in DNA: TGCGCCAGCAGCCAACTAGCGGGAGCGACAGATACGCAGTATTTT. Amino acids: CASSQLAGATDTQYF.